This T cell receptor (beta chain) emerged from a study of technical replicates of blood from several donors. Trimming pared 6 bases from V and 7 bases from J, leaving 21 bases between. The CDR3 contains 16 residues. Germline CDR1 reads SGHDN; CDR2 reads FVKESK. TCRdb's copy holds only in-frame clones and misses some; the assay was immunoSEQ multiplex PCR. Of 80,000 to 100,000 clones in the sample, roughly 96% are singletons; the top ten hold 0.21%. The chain joins TRBV14 to TRBJ1-4; the D gene is possibly TRBD1 (6 bases). The sample comprised T cells isolated from PBMCs. This receptor was obtained from a human donor in good health. Here the CDR3 DNA reads TGTGCCAGCAGTCGACCGGACAGTTTCTTGAGTGAAAAACTGTTTTTT. Protein: CASSRPDSFLSEKLFF.